These 23 T cell receptor beta chains were sequenced from one sample in a study of T cells in localized non-small cell lung cancer. This table comes from immunoSEQ multiplex PCR, and its TCRdb copy is limited to in-frame clones, with some not included. The table shows fewer than 35,000 clones, with just over 85% occurring only once. The specimen comprised peripheral blood, sampled before any cancer treatment. These receptors all come from a male donor at least 60 years old with stage III lung adenocarcinoma.

The V call is TRBV2, the J call TRBJ1-5, with D possibly TRBD1 on 6 matching bases. Germline CDR1 SNHLY, CDR2 FYNNEI. Trimming stripped 3 bases from V and 5 bases from J, with 14 bases between. The CDR3 spans 15 residues. DNA for the CDR3: TGTGCCAGCAGTGACCAGGGGAACCCCGATCAGCCCCAGCATTTT. Amino acid sequence: CASSDQGNPDQPQHF. Drawing the rest from reference TRBV2 and TRBJ1-5, the complete variable domain is EPEVTQTPSHQVTQMGQEVILRCVPISNHLYFYWYRQILGQKVEFLVSFYNNEISEKSEIFDDQFSVERPDGSNFTLKIRSTKLEDSAMYFCASSDQGNPDQPQHFGDGTRLSIL.

The genes are TRBV7-8 and TRBJ2-7; 9 bases line up with TRBD2. CDR3 length equals 15 residues. Trimming cost V 3 bases and J 4 bases; bases outside gene matches: 7. Germline lookup yields CDR1 SGHVS and CDR2 FQNEAQ. CDR3 loop: CASSFQGGRAYEQYF. The CDR3 DNA reads TGTGCCAGCAGCTTTCAAGGCGGGAGGGCTTACGAGCAGTACTTC. Combining the CDR3 with reference TRBV7-8 and TRBJ2-7 gives the whole variable domain GAGVSQSPRYKVAKRGQDVALRCDPISGHVSLFWYQQALGQGPEFLTYFQNEAQLDKSGLPSDRFFAERPEGSVSTLKIQRTQQEDSAVYLCASSFQGGRAYEQYFGPGTRLTVT.

The genes are TRBV28 and TRBJ1-2, with a possible D match to TRBD1 (6 bases). Germline V gene lookup returns CDR1 MDHEN and CDR2 SYDVKM. The CDR3 is made up of 14 amino acids. Trimming removed 6 bases at V and 4 bases at J, with 15 bases between. CDR3: CASSLRGRGYGYTF. In nucleotides, the CDR3 is TGTGCCAGCAGCCTCCGCGGCAGGGGCTATGGCTACACCTTC.

The CDR3 coding sequence is TGTGCCAGCAGTGAAGCGCCTGGGTTGGACTATGGCTACACCTTC. It is translated as CASSEAPGLDYGYTF. This sequence joins TRBV6-1 and TRBJ1-2, with unresolved D. Germline assignment: CDR1 MNHNS and CDR2 SASEGT. The CDR3 is 15 residues long. The germline V and J ends were trimmed by 0 bases and 3 bases, with 11 bases remaining between them.

The rearrangement uses TRBV12-5 and TRBJ2-3, with D possibly being TRBD1 (6 bases). V shed 6 bases and J shed 7 bases, with 14 bases lying between them. The CDR3 consists of 13 residues. Germline values: CDR1 LGHNT, CDR2 FRNRAP. The CDR3 region is CASGRDNVYTQYF. The CDR3 DNA sequence: TGTGCTAGTGGACGGGACAACGTATATACGCAGTATTTT.

Points on this clone: One end of the junction does not line up with germline, which may come from a read error. The CDR3 coding sequence is TGCAGTGCCGGGACAGGGGCCGTCTTC. Translated, it gives CSAGTGAVF. The chain links TRBV20-1 to TRBJ2-7; TRBD1 aligns across 10 bases. Germline loops: CDR1 DFQATT, CDR2 SNEGSKA (reference sequence). The CDR3 length is 9 residues.

The chain is built from TRBV6-5 and TRBJ2-7; D gene unclear. The CDR3 extends over 14 amino acids. The germline V and J ends were trimmed by 2 bases and 0 bases, with 8 bases remaining between them. From germline, CDR1 is MNHEY and CDR2 SVGAGI. CDR3 protein: CASSYRAASYEQYF. Written as DNA, the CDR3 is TGTGCCAGCAGTTACCGGGCAGCCTCCTACGAGCAGTACTTC.

In its sample, this clone was seen once. The chain couples TRBV9 to TRBJ2-2; D may be TRBD1 or TRBD2 (5 bases each). CDR3 length equals 15 residues. The V and J ends lost 0 bases and 6 bases respectively, with 12 bases between them. The germline V gene has CDR1 SGDLS and CDR2 YYNGEE. CDR3 protein: CASSVDLRGAGELFF. The CDR3 DNA is TGTGCCAGCAGCGTAGATTTAAGAGGGGCCGGGGAGCTGTTTTTT. The full variable domain, its missing parts supplied by reference TRBV9 and TRBJ2-2, is DSGVTQTPKHLITATGQRVTLRCSPRSGDLSVYWYQQSLDQGLQFLIQYYNGEERAKGNILERFSAQQFPDLHSELNLSSLELGDSALYFCASSVDLRGAGELFFGEGSRLTVL.

V usage is TRBV29-1 and J usage is TRBJ1-3; a weak D match, TRBD1 (5 bases). V shed 0 bases and J shed 2 bases, with 14 bases lying between them. CDR1 SQVTM and CDR2 ANQGSEA come from the germline V gene. The CDR3 contains 16 residues. In DNA, the CDR3 is TGCAGCGTTGAAGAATGGGGGACGCAGGCTGGAAACACCATATATTTT. It specifies CSVEEWGTQAGNTIYF.

The V call is TRBV5-1, the J call TRBJ2-5; perhaps TRBD1 as D (5 bases). The CDR3 spans 13 residues. Per the germline V gene, CDR1 is SGHRS and CDR2 is YFSETQ. Deletions cut 4 bases from V and 1 base from J, with 8 bases between. The chain's CDR3 is CASSRQSQETQYF. CDR3 sequence (DNA): TGCGCCAGCAGCCGACAGAGCCAAGAGACCCAGTACTTC.

The V and J genes are TRBV7-2 and TRBJ1-2; the D is unclear. The germline V gene encodes CDR1 SGHTA and CDR2 FQGNSA. V lost 2 bases and J lost 3, with 16 bases in between. There are 16 residues in the CDR3. In DNA form, the CDR3 reads TGTGCCAGCAGCTTAACTTCAGCGTCCCGCCACTATGGCTACACCTTC. It is translated as CASSLTSASRHYGYTF.

The chain links TRBV2 to TRBJ1-5, with TRBD1 matching over 8 bases. From germline, CDR1 is SNHLY and CDR2 FYNNEI. The V segment lost 0 bases and the J segment 6 bases; nucleotides outside the gene matches: 4. This CDR3 has 15 residues. Here the CDR3 reads CASSEALTGGQPQHF. CDR3 nucleotides: TGTGCCAGCAGTGAAGCTCTAACAGGGGGTCAGCCCCAGCATTTT. Variable domain in full (rest from reference TRBV2 and TRBJ1-5): EPEVTQTPSHQVTQMGQEVILRCVPISNHLYFYWYRQILGQKVEFLVSFYNNEISEKSEIFDDQFSVERPDGSNFTLKIRSTKLEDSAMYFCASSEALTGGQPQHFGDGTRLSIL.

This rearrangement joins TRBV18 to TRBJ2-1, with D uncertain. The CDR3 contains 14 residues. The V and J ends lost 0 bases and 5 bases respectively, with 8 bases between them. Germline-derived CDR1 and CDR2 are KGHSH and LQKENI. The CDR3 spells CASSPPSLHNEQFF. DNA of the CDR3: TGTGCCAGCTCACCACCTTCCCTCCACAATGAGCAGTTCTTC.

This clone has only one observation. The chain carries TRBV5-5 and TRBJ1-1, with a possible D match to TRBD1 (5 bases). CDR1 is SGHKS, CDR2 YYEKEE, per germline (reference sequence). This CDR3 has 14 amino acids. The V gene lost 0 bases and the J gene lost 2 bases, with 8 bases spanning the gap. DNA for the CDR3: TGTGCCAGCAGCTTGGACAGGCCAAACACTGAAGCTTTCTTT. This sequence encodes CASSLDRPNTEAFF.

This clone appeared once. J is TRBJ1-2 and V is TRBV11-2, with TRBD1 matching 9 bases. After removal of 6 bases from V and 4 bases from J, the junction contained 9 bases not matched to a gene. This CDR3 spans 15 amino acids. Germline-derived CDR1 and CDR2 are SGHAT and FQNNGV. The CDR3 is CASSPGTGPIYGYTF. The DNA of the CDR3 is TGTGCCAGCAGTCCGGGGACAGGGCCGATCTATGGCTACACCTTC.

The rearrangement uses TRBV28 and TRBJ1-5; D is undetermined. V lost 3 bases and J 7 bases, leaving 10 bases between the germline ends. This CDR3 spans 13 amino acids. The germline gives CDR1 MDHEN, CDR2 SYDVKM. The DNA of the CDR3 is TGTGCCAGCAGTTTGGAACTGTTGCAGCCCCAGCATTTT. Encoded protein: CASSLELLQPQHF.

This clone is medium-sized by share. V is TRBV5-8 and J is TRBJ2-1; 8 bases align to TRBD2. The germline V gene encodes CDR1 SGHTS and CDR2 YDEGEE. The CDR3 loop spans 16 amino acids. Trimming removed 0 bases from V and 4 bases from J; junction bases left unmatched: 6. CDR3 loop: CASSLVVGGGYNEQFF. The DNA for the CDR3 is TGTGCCAGCAGCTTGGTGGTCGGGGGGGGATACAATGAGCAGTTCTTC.

This clone was counted once. The V and J genes are TRBV4-1 and TRBJ2-7; TRBD2 agrees at 12 bases. CDR3 length equals 18 residues. After removal of 0 bases from V and 1 base from J, the junction contained 7 bases not matched to a gene. Germline assignment: CDR1 MGHRA and CDR2 YSYEKL. CDR3 protein: CASSQEGHGLAGSYEQYF. The CDR3 nucleotides are TGCGCCAGCAGCCAAGAGGGGCACGGACTAGCGGGGTCCTACGAGCAGTACTTC.

The CDR3 loop reads CAISGRAEGYTF. The CDR3 DNA sequence: TGTGCCATCAGTGGCAGGGCTGAGGGCTACACCTTC. This chain connects TRBV10-3 to TRBJ1-2, with TRBD1 as a possible D gene (5 bases). The V end was cut by 4 bases, the J end by 8 bases, with 11 bases between. From germline, CDR1 is ENHRY and CDR2 SYGVKD. The CDR3 is 12 residues long.

The genes are TRBV15 and TRBJ1-4; D possibly corresponds to TRBD1 (5 bases). The germline V gene has CDR1 LNHNV and CDR2 YYDKDF (reference sequence). Trimming shortened V by 0 bases and J by 8 bases, and 16 bases separated the two germline ends. The length of the CDR3 is 16 residues. CDR3 sequence reads: CATSRDRGQGREKLFF. The CDR3 nucleotides read TGTGCCACCAGCAGAGATCGGGGCCAGGGTCGCGAAAAACTGTTTTTT.

The gene calls are TRBV21-1 and TRBJ2-7; the tabulated D call, TRBD2, remains unverified against the DNA. TRBV21-1 is annotated as a pseudogene. This CDR3 region has 17 residues. The CDR3 DNA follows: TGTGCCAGCAGCAAAGTCAGAGTAGCGGGAGTTCGCTACGAGCAGTACTTC. This encodes CASSKVRVAGVRYEQYF.

The chain couples TRBV27 to TRBJ2-6, with 10 bases identical to TRBD1. Trimming at V came to 0 bases and at J to 0 bases, leaving 5 bases not matched to a gene. In germline, CDR1 is MNHEY, CDR2 SMNVEV (reference sequence). The CDR3 length is 19 residues. The CDR3, as DNA: TGTGCCAGCAGTTTATCGGACAGGGGGTTCAGCTCTGGGGCCAACGTCCTGACTTTC. The encoded protein is CASSLSDRGFSSGANVLTF.

This rearrangement joins TRBV7-9 to TRBJ2-1; tentatively, D is TRBD1 or TRBD2 (5 bases each). Per the germline V gene, CDR1 is SEHNR and CDR2 is FQNEAQ (reference sequence). The CDR3 covers 13 residues. The ends were cut back, 2 bases at V and 10 bases at J, with 12 bases in the middle. The chain's CDR3 is CASSLFGAGEQFF. Here the CDR3 DNA reads TGTGCCAGCAGCTTATTCGGGGCTGGGGAGCAGTTCTTC.